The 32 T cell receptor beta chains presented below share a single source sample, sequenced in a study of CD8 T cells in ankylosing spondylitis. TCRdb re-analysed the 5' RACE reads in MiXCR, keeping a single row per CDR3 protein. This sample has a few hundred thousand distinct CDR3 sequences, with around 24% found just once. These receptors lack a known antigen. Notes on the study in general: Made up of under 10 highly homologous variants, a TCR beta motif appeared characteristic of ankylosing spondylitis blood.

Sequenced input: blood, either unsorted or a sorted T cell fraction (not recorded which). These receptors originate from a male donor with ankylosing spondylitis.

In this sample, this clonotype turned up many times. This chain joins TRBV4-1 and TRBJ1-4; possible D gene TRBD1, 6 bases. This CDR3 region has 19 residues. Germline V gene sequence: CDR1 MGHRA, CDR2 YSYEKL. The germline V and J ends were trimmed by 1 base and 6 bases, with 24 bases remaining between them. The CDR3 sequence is CASSQAFRGVPSGDEKLFF. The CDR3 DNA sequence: TGCGCCAGCAGCCAAGCATTCAGGGGAGTACCTTCCGGGGATGAAAAACTGTTTTTT.

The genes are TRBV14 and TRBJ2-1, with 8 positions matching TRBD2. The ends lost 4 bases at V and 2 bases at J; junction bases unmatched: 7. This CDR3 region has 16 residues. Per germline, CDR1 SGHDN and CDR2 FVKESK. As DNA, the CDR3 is TGTGCCAGCAGCCCGCGGGAGGCCCACCCCTACAATGAGCAGTTCTTC. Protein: CASSPREAHPYNEQFF.

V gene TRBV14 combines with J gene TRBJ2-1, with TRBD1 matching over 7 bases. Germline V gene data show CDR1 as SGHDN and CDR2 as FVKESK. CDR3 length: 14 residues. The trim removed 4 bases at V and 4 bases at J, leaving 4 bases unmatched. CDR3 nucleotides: TGTGCCAGCAGCCCGTGGGACAGATACAATGAGCAGTTCTTC. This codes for CASSPWDRYNEQFF.

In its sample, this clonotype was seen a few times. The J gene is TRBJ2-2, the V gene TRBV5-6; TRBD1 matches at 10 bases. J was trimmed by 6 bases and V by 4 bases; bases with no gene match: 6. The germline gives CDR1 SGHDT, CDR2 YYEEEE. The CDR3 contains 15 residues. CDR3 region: CASSPGTGESGELFF. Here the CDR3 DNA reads TGTGCCAGCAGCCCCGGGACAGGGGAATCCGGGGAGCTGTTTTTT.

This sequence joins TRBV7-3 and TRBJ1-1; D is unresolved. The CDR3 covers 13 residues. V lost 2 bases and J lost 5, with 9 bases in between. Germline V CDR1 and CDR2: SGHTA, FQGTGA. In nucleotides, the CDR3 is TGTGCCAGCAGCTTAGAGCGGGGAACTGAAGCTTTCTTT. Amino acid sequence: CASSLERGTEAFF.

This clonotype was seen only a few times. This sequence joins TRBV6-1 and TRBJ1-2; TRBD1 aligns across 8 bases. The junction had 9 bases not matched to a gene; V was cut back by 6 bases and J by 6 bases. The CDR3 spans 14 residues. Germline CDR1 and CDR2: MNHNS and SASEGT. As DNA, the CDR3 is TGTGCCAGCAGAAGGACAGGGAGGTTTAATGGCTACACCTTC. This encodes CASRRTGRFNGYTF.

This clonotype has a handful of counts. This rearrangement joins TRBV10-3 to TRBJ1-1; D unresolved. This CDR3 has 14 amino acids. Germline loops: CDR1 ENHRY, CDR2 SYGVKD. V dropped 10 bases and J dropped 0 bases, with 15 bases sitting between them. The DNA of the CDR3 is TGTGCCACACGACGGCCGGCGGTGAACACTGAAGCTTTCTTT. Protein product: CATRRPAVNTEAFF.

The CDR3 here is CASRTLGGSYEQYF. The DNA of the CDR3 is TGTGCCAGCAGGACTCTTGGCGGGAGCTACGAGCAGTACTTC. This rearrangement joins TRBV28 to TRBJ2-7, with 7 bases that match TRBD2. J lost 3 bases, V lost 6 bases, and 8 bases had no gene match. The CDR3 is made up of 14 amino acids. Germline assignment: CDR1 MDHEN and CDR2 SYDVKM.

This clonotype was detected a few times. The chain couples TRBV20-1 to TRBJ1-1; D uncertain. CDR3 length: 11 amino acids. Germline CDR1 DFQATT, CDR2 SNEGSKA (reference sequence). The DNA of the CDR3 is TGCGGGGAAGCTCGGCTCGCTGAAGCTTTCTTT. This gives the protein CGEARLAEAFF.

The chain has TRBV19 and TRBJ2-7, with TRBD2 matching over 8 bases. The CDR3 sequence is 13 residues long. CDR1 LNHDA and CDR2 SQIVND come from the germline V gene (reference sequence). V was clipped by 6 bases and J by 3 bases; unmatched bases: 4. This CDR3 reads CASSGTRDYEQYF. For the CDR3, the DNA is TGTGCCAGTAGCGGGACTAGAGACTACGAGCAGTACTTC.

CDR3 sequence: CASSLVDRPFHTGELFF. The CDR3 region has the DNA TGTGCCAGCAGCTTAGTTGACAGGCCCTTTCACACCGGGGAGCTGTTTTTT. This chain joins TRBV7-2 and TRBJ2-2; D is possibly TRBD1 (6 bases). The CDR3 is 17 amino acids. V was pared by 1 base and J by 3 bases, with 15 bases between. Germline V gene data show CDR1 as SGHTA and CDR2 as FQGNSA.

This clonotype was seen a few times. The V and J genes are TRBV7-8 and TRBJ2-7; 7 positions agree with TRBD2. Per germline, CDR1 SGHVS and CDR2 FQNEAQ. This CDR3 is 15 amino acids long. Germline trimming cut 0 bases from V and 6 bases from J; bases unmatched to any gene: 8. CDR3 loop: CASSLAMGGRSEQYF. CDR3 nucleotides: TGTGCCAGCAGCTTAGCGATGGGCGGGAGAAGCGAGCAGTACTTC.

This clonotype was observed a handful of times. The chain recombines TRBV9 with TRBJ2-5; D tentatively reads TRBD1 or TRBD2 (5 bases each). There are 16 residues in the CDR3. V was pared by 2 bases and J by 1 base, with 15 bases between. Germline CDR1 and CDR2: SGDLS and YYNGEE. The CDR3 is CASSVRSRGAQETQYF. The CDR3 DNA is TGTGCCAGCAGCGTCCGGTCCCGAGGGGCCCAAGAGACCCAGTACTTC.

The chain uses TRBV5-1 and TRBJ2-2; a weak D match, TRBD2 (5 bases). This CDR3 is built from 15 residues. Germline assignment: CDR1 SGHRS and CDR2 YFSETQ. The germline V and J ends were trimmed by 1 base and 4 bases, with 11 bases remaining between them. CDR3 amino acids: CASSLIRGLTGELFF. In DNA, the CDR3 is TGCGCCAGCAGCTTGATTCGGGGTCTCACCGGGGAGCTGTTTTTT.

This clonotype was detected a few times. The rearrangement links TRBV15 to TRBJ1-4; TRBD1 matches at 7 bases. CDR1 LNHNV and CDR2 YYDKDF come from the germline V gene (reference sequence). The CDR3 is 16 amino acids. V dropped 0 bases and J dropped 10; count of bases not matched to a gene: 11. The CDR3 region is CATSRDPPQGGGKLFF. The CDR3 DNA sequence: TGTGCCACCAGCAGAGATCCCCCCCAGGGGGGTGGAAAACTGTTTTTT.

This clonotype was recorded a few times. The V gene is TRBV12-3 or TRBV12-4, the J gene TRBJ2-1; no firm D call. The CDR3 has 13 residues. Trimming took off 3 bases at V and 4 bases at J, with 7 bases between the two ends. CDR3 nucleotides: TGTGCCAGCAGTTTCACAGTGTACAATGAGCAGTTCTTC. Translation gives CASSFTVYNEQFF.

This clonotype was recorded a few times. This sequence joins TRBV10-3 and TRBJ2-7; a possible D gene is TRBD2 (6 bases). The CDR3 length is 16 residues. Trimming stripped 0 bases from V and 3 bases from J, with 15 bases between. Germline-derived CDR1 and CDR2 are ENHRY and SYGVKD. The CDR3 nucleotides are TGTGCCATCAGTGAGTCGATCGGGGGAGCCAACTACGAGCAGTACTTC. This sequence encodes CAISESIGGANYEQYF.

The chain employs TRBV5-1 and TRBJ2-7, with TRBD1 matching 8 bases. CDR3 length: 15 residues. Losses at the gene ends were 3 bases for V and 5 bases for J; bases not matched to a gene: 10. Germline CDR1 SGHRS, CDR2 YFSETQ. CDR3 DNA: TGCGCCAGCAGCTCCATAGGACAGGGAGTAGACGAGCAGTACTTC. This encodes CASSSIGQGVDEQYF.

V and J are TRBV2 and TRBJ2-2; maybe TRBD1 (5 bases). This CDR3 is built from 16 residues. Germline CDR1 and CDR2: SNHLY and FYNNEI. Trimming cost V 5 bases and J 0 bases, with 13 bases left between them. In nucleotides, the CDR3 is TGTGCCAGCAGTCGGGTCAGGGCCTCGAACACCGGGGAGCTGTTTTTT. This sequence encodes CASSRVRASNTGELFF.

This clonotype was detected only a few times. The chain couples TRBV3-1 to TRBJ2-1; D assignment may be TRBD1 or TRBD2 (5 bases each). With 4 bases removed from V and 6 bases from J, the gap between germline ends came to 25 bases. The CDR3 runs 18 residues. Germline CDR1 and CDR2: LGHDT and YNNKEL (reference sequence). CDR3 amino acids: CASSPTPPTLQGTNEQFF. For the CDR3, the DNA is TGTGCCAGCAGCCCCACACCACCGACTCTCCAAGGGACCAATGAGCAGTTCTTC.

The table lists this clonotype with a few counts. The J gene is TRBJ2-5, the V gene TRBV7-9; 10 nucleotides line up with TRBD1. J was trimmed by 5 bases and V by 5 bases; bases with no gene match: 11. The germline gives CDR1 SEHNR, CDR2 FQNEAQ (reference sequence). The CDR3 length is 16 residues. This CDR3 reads CASSHLGTGDVETQYF. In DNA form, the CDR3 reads TGTGCCAGCAGCCACCTTGGGACAGGGGACGTGGAGACCCAGTACTTC.

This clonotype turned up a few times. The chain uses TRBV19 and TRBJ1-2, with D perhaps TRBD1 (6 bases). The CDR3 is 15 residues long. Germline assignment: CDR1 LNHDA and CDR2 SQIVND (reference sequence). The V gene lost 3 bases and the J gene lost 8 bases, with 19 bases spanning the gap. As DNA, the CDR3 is TGTGCCAGTAGTATGCGTTGGGGGCTTCCAGGCGGCTACACCTTC. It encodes CASSMRWGLPGGYTF.

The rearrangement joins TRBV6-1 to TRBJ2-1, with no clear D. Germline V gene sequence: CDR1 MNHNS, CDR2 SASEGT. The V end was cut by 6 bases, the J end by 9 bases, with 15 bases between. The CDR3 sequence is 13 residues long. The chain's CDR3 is CASRTPALLEQFF. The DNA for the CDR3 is TGTGCCAGCAGGACCCCTGCCTTACTTGAGCAGTTCTTC.

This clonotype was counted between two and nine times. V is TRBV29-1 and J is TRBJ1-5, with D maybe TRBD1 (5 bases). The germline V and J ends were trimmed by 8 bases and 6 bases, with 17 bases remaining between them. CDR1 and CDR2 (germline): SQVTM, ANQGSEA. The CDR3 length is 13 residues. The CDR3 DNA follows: TGCAGCACCTACAGTGGGGGAGGTCAGCCCCAGCATTTT. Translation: CSTYSGGGQPQHF.

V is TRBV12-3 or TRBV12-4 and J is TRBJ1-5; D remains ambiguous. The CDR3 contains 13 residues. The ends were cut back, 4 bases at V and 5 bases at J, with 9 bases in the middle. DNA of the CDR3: TGTGCCAGCAGTTGGACTGAAGATCAGCCCCAGCATTTT. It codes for CASSWTEDQPQHF.

CDR3 residues: CASSELAGGPRETQYF. As DNA, the CDR3 is TGTGCCAGCAGTGAACTAGCGGGAGGGCCCCGGGAGACCCAGTACTTC. V and J are TRBV2 and TRBJ2-5; 12 bases fit TRBD2. The CDR3 is made up of 16 amino acids. From germline, CDR1 is SNHLY and CDR2 FYNNEI. Trimming at V came to 2 bases and at J to 5 bases, leaving 6 bases not matched to a gene.

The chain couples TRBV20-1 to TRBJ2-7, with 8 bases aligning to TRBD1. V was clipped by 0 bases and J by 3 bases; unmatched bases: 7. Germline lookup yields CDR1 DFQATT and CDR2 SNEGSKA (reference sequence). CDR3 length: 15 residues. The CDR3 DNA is TGCAGTGCTAGAGATGGGGACAGGCCGAGCTACGAGCAGTACTTC. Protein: CSARDGDRPSYEQYF.

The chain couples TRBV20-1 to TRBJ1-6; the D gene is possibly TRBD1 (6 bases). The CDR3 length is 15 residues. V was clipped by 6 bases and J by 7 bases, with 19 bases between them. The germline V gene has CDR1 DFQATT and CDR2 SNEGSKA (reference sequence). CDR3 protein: CSAPLRGGANSPLHF. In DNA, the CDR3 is TGCAGTGCCCCACTAAGAGGGGGGGCCAATTCACCCCTCCACTTT.

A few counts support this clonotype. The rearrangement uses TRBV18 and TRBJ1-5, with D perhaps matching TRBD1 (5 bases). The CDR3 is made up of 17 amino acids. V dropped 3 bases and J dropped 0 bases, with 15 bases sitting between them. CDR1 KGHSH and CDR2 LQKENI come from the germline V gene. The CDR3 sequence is CASSPWGGIGSNQPQHF. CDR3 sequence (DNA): TGTGCCAGCTCACCGTGGGGCGGGATAGGTAGCAATCAGCCCCAGCATTTT.

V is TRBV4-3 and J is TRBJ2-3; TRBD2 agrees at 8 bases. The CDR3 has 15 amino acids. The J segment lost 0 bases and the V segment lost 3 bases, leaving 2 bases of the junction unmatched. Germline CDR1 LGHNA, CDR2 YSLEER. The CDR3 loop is CASSHSGKSTDTQYF. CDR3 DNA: TGCGCCAGCAGCCATAGCGGGAAGAGCACAGATACGCAGTATTTT.

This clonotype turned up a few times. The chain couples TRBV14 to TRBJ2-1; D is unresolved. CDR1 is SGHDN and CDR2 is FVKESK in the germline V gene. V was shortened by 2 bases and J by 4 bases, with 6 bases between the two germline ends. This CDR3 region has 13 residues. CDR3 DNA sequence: TGTGCCAGCAGCCAACAACTATACAATGAGCAGTTCTTC. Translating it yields CASSQQLYNEQFF.

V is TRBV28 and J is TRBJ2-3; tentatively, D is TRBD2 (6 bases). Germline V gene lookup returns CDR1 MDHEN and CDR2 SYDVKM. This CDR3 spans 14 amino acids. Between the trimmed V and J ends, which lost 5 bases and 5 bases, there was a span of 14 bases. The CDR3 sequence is CASSNPSGVDTQYF. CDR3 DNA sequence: TGTGCCAGCAGTAACCCTTCGGGGGTAGATACGCAGTATTTT.